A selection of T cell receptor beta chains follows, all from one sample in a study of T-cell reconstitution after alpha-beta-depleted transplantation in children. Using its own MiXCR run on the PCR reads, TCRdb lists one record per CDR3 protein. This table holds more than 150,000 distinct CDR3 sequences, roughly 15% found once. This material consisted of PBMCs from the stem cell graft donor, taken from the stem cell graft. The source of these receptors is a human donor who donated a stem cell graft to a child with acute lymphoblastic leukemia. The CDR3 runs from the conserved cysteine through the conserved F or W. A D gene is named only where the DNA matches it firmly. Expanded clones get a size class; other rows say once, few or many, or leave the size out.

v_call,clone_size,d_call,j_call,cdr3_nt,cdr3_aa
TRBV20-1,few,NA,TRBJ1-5,TGCAGTGCTAGAACTTGGGGGAGTTCTAGCAATCAGCCCCAGCATTTT,CSARTWGSSSNQPQHF
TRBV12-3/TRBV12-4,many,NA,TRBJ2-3,TGTGCCAGCAGTTCAGGGGAACGTTCCGGTTCGGATACGCAGTATTTT,CASSSGERSGSDTQYF
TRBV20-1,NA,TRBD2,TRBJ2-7,TGCAGTGCTAGAGATCTCGAGCGGGGGTCCTACGAGCAGTACTTC,CSARDLERGSYEQYF
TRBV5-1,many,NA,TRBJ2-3,TGCGCCAGCAGCTTGAAGGAACCGCGCACAGATACGCAGTATTTT,CASSLKEPRTDTQYF
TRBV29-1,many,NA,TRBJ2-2,TGCAGCGTGGGGGATGTCGGGGAGCTGTTTTTT,CSVGDVGELFF
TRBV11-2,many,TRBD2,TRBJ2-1,TGTGCCAGCAGCTTAGTCCCGGGACTAGAGAATGAGCAGTTCTTC,CASSLVPGLENEQFF
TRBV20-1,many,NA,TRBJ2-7,TGCAGTGGCAGGGCGGGAAGTGCCGAGCAGTACTTC,CSGRAGSAEQYF
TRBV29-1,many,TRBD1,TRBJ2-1,TGCAGCGTTCATGCCGGACAGGGGGCAGTGAATGAGCAGTTCTTC,CSVHAGQGAVNEQFF
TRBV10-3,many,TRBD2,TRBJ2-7,TGTGCCATCAGCCCTAGCGGGAACTCCTACGAGCAGTACTTC,CAISPSGNSYEQYF
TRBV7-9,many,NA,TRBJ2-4,TGTGCCAGCAGCTTATTAGGGAACGTGGCCAAAAACATTCAGTACTTC,CASSLLGNVAKNIQYF
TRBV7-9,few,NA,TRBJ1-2,TGTGCCAGCAGCCCCACGGGGGCAGACTATGGCTACACCTTC,CASSPTGADYGYTF
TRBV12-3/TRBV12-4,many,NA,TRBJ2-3,TGTGCCAGTAAGACAGCCTCTAGCACAGATACGCAGTATTTT,CASKTASSTDTQYF
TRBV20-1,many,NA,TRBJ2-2,TGCAGTGCTAGCCTTGGGGGGAGCGGGGAGCTGTTTTTT,CSASLGGSGELFF
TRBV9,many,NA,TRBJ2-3,TGTGCCAGCAGCCCCCTGGGGGCTACGCAGTATTTT,CASSPLGATQYF
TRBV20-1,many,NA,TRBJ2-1,TGCAGTGCTCGACTCGGAACCCAATCCTACAATGAGCAGTTCTTC,CSARLGTQSYNEQFF
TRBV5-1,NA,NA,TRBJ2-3,TGCGCCAGCAGCCAAAATGAACCTCGGGCAGATACGCAGTATTTT,CASSQNEPRADTQYF
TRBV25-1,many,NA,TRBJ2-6,TGTGCCAGCAGTGTATGGGACTCTGGGGCCAACGTCCTGACTTTC,CASSVWDSGANVLTF
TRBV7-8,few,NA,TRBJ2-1,TGTGCCAGCAGCCCCGGAGAGATTTGGGCCAATGAGCAGTTCTTC,CASSPGEIWANEQFF
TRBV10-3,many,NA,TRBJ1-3,TGTGCCATCAGTGTTATTCCCTTCTCTGGAAACACCATATATTTT,CAISVIPFSGNTIYF
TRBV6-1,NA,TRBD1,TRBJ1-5,TGTGCCAGCAGTGGTGGACAGGGGGAGTATCAGCCCCAGCATTTT,CASSGGQGEYQPQHF
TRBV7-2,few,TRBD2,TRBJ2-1,TGTGCCAGCAGAAGGGGGCTAGCGGGGGCCTCCTACAATGAGCAGTTCTTC,CASRRGLAGASYNEQFF
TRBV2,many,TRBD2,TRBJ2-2,TGTGCCAGCAGGGGGGACTACCCGAACACCGGGGAGCTGTTTTTT,CASRGDYPNTGELFF
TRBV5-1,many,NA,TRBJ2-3,TGCGCCAGCAGCTTGGACACCCAACGGGATACGCAGTATTTT,CASSLDTQRDTQYF
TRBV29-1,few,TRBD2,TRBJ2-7,TGCAGCGTTGAAGAGGGCGGGAGGTCGGCAGGCGAGCAGTACTTC,CSVEEGGRSAGEQYF
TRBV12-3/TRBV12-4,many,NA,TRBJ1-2,TGTGCCAGCAGTTCCCTGACTAACTATGGCTACACCTTC,CASSSLTNYGYTF
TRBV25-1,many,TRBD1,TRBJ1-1,TGTGCCAGCAGAGAGACAGGGACGAACACTGAAGCTTTCTTT,CASRETGTNTEAFF
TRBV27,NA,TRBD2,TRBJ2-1,TGTGCCAGCAGTTTACTGTCCGGGAGGGCGTCTCTGAATGAGCAGTTCTTC,CASSLLSGRASLNEQFF
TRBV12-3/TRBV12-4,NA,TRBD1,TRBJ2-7,TGTGCCAGCAGTTTGCGGGGACAGGGATCCTACGAGCAGTACTTC,CASSLRGQGSYEQYF
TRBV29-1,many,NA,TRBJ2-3,TGCAGCGTTGAAGAAGGGGCAGATACGCAGTATTTT,CSVEEGADTQYF
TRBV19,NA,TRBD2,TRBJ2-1,TGTGCCAGTAGTATAGGCTCACTAGCGGGAGTTTACAATGAGCAGTTCTTC,CASSIGSLAGVYNEQFF
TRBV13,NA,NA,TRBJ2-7,TGTGCCAGCAGCCCCTGGGGCCTCTTCTCCTACGAGCAGTACTTC,CASSPWGLFSYEQYF
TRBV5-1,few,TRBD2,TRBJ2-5,TGCGCCAGCAGCTTTTGGACTAGCGGGAGGGAGGAGACCCAGTACTTC,CASSFWTSGREETQYF
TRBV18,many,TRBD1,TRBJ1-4,TGTGCCAGCTCACCACGGGGGACAGCAACTAATGAAAAACTGTTTTTT,CASSPRGTATNEKLFF
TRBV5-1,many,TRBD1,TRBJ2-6,TGCGCCAGCAGCTGGGACAGGGGGGCTGGGGCCAACGTCCTGACTTTC,CASSWDRGAGANVLTF
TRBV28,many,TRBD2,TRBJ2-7,TGTGCCAGCAGTACGCGGACTAGCGGGGCCTACGAGCAGTACTTC,CASSTRTSGAYEQYF
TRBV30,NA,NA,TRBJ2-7,TGTGCCTGGGACGGAAAGTCCTACGAGCAGTACTTC,CAWDGKSYEQYF
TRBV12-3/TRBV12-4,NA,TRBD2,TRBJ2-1,TGTGCCAGCAGTGCTGGGACTAGCGGGAGGGGCTCCTACAATGAGCAGTTCTTC,CASSAGTSGRGSYNEQFF
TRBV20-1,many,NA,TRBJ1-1,TGCAGTGCTAGAGATCTCCGGATGAACACTGAAGCTTTCTTT,CSARDLRMNTEAFF
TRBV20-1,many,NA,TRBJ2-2,TGCAGTGCTAGAGATTATGTCGAGGGGAGAACCGGGGAGCTGTTTTTT,CSARDYVEGRTGELFF
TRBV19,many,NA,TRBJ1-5,TGTGCCAGTAGTGCGGACGAACAGCCCCAGCATTTT,CASSADEQPQHF
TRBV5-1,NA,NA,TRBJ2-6,TGCGCCAGCAGCTTGGATGTGACAGCCTCTGGGGCCAACGGCCTGACTTTC,CASSLDVTASGANGLTF
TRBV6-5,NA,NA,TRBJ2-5,TGTGCCAGCAGTAACCGGGACGGCTCGAAAGAGACCCAGTACTTC,CASSNRDGSKETQYF
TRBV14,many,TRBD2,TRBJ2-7,TGTGCCAGCAGCCAATGGACTAGCGGGAGGCACGAGCAGTACTTC,CASSQWTSGRHEQYF
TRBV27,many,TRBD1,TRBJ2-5,TGTGCCAGCAGTTTATCGAACAGGGGAGAGACCCAGTACTTC,CASSLSNRGETQYF
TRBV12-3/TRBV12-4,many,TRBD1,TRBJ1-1,TGTGCCAGCAGGGGTGGACAGGGCGGCACTGAAGCTTTCTTT,CASRGGQGGTEAFF
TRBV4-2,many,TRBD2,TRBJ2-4,TGTGCCAGCAGCCAAGCACTAGCGATGGAAAACATTCAGTACTTC,CASSQALAMENIQYF
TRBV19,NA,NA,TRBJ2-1,TGTGCCAGTAGTATAAATCTAGCGACCTACAATGAGCAGTTCTTC,CASSINLATYNEQFF
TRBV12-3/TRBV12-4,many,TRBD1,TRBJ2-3,TGTGCCAGCACCCTGACAGGGGCGGCATTCGATACGCAGTATTTT,CASTLTGAAFDTQYF
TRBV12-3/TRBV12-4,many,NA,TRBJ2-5,TGTGCCAGCAGACCCGGGATGAAAGAGACCCAGTACTTC,CASRPGMKETQYF
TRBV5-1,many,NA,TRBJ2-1,TGCGCCAGCAGCGCGATGACTAGTCTATACGACAATGAGCAGTTCTTC,CASSAMTSLYDNEQFF
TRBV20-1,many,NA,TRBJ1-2,TGCAGTGCTAGAGGTGAACGGGCTAACTATGGCTACACCTTC,CSARGERANYGYTF
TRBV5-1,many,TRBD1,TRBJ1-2,TGCGCCAGCAGCGAGGACAGGGGAGGAGGCTACACCTTC,CASSEDRGGGYTF
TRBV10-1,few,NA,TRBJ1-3,TGCGCCAGCAGCCTACACGGAGACTCTGGAAACACCATATATTTT,CASSLHGDSGNTIYF